Below, one T cell receptor beta chain is given with its context. Antigen unknown. The data are from a study of shared clonotypes between healthy human individuals. Looking at the study overall: Each donor had three CD4 naive, three CD4 memory, two CD8 naive and one CD8 memory plate.

Looked up from germline, CDR1 is SGHRS and CDR2 is YFSETQ. The length of the CDR3 is 16 residues. After removal of 5 bases from V and 5 bases from J, the junction contained 8 bases not matched to a gene. Clones were read by immunoSEQ multiplex PCR, and TCRdb kept only the in-frame ones, dropping some. The repertoire has about 680,000 clones, 55% to 85% of them found once; the top ten carry under 2%. Findings of the study overall: Generation probability values for non-shared clonotypes were lower than those for clonotypes shared by all four donors.

This sequence was found in a woman aged 25 to 45 in good health. J is TRBJ2-7 and V is TRBV5-1; the match to TRBD2 covers 15 bases. The specimen sequenced was memory CD4+ T cells sorted from blood. Subset indicated: CD45RA-negative fraction. The DNA of the CDR3 is TGCGCCAGCAGATGGACTAGCGGGAGGGTTAGCGACGAGCAGTACTTC. As protein: CASRWTSGRVSDEQYF. The whole variable domain, remainder taken from reference TRBV5-1 and TRBJ2-7, is KAGVTQTPRYLIKTRGQQVTLSCSPISGHRSVSWYQQTPGQGLQFLFEYFSETQRNKGNFPGRFSGRQFSNSRSEMNVSTLELGDSALYLCASRWTSGRVSDEQYFGPGTRLTVT.